These 23 T cell receptor beta chains originate from one sample sequenced in a study of cytomegalovirus exposure and HLA in healthy donors. The PCR employed 60 Vbeta primers together with 13 Jbeta primers. Here immunoSEQ multiplex PCR was the method, and the copy in TCRdb shows in-frame clones only, minus some. This table has 150,000 or so clones, 60% to 80% appearing once. The sample consisted of PBMCs. The receptors shown here come from a woman aged 40 to 50 in good health and CMV-seropositive.

The chain carries TRBV29-1 and TRBJ1-1, with unresolved D. In germline, CDR1 is SQVTM, CDR2 ANQGSEA. V was trimmed by 7 bases and J by 7 bases, leaving 13 bases between them. The CDR3 contains 11 residues. In DNA form, the CDR3 reads TGCAGCGCCCCGGGAGCAGGTGAAGCTTTCTTT. It encodes CSAPGAGEAFF.

The CDR3 DNA follows: TGTGCCAGCAGCTTGGGATTCGGGGAGTTCACAGATACGCAGTATTTT. Its protein product is CASSLGFGEFTDTQYF. The V and J genes are TRBV5-4 and TRBJ2-3; a weak D match, TRBD2 (5 bases). Germline V gene data show CDR1 as SGHNT and CDR2 as YYREEE (reference sequence). V was clipped by 0 bases and J by 2 bases, with 13 bases between them. The CDR3 length is 16 residues.

This chain links TRBV2 with TRBJ1-5, with unresolved D. From germline, CDR1 is SNHLY and CDR2 FYNNEI. V was pared by 4 bases and J by 7 bases, with 11 bases between. The CDR3 consists of 13 residues. The CDR3 protein is CASSVGERQPQHF. The DNA of the CDR3 is TGTGCCAGCAGTGTCGGAGAAAGACAGCCCCAGCATTTT.

V usage is TRBV6-5 and J usage is TRBJ2-3; TRBD1 aligns across 10 bases. V lost 2 bases to trimming and J lost 2 bases; unmatched junction nucleotides: 4. Germline V CDR1 and CDR2: MNHEY, SVGAGI. This CDR3 comprises 16 residues. CDR3 in amino acids: CASSYGTGAVTDTQYF. The DNA for the CDR3 is TGTGCCAGCAGTTACGGGACAGGGGCAGTCACAGATACGCAGTATTTT.

The chain has TRBV9 and TRBJ1-1, with D tentatively TRBD1 (6 bases). Germline CDR1 is SGDLS and CDR2 is YYNGEE. The V gene lost 3 bases and the J gene lost 3 bases, with 9 bases spanning the gap. The CDR3 has 13 residues. The CDR3 coding sequence is TGTGCCAGCAGCGGACAGGTATACACTGAAGCTTTCTTT. It codes for CASSGQVYTEAFF.

This clone was seen once. The chain joins TRBV2 to TRBJ1-4; TRBD1 matches 9 bases. Germline CDR1 SNHLY, CDR2 FYNNEI. CDR3 length: 15 amino acids. Losses at the gene ends were 6 bases for V and 8 bases for J; bases not matched to a gene: 10. Here the CDR3 reads CASSQSTGGREKLFF. DNA for the CDR3: TGTGCCAGCAGCCAGTCAACAGGGGGCCGAGAAAAACTGTTTTTT.

This clone turned up a few times. The J gene is TRBJ1-6, the V gene TRBV6-6, with a tentative D call TRBD1 (6 bases). Germline CDR1 MNHNY, CDR2 SVGAGI (reference sequence). The CDR3 runs 15 residues. Trimming cost V 8 bases and J 3 bases, with 14 bases left between them. CDR3 amino acids: CASSTGGIYNSPLHF. The CDR3 bases are TGTGCCAGCTCTACGGGGGGCATCTATAATTCACCCCTCCACTTT.

The gene calls are TRBV5-1 and TRBJ2-3; a weak D match, TRBD2 (7 bases). The CDR3 has 14 amino acids. Per the germline V gene, CDR1 is SGHRS and CDR2 is YFSETQ. The V end lost 6 bases, the J end lost 4 bases, and 15 bases lay between the germline ends. DNA for the CDR3: TGCGCCAGCAACGCGGGGGCGAACGCAGATACGCAGTATTTT. It specifies CASNAGANADTQYF.

The chain links TRBV18 to TRBJ1-1, with a possible D match to TRBD1 (5 bases). The CDR3 has 13 amino acids. Trimming stripped 6 bases from V and 5 bases from J, with 13 bases between. From germline, CDR1 is KGHSH and CDR2 LQKENI. The CDR3 here is CASSDGGGTEAFF. CDR3 sequence (DNA): TGTGCCAGCTCCGACGGGGGGGGGACTGAAGCTTTCTTT.

The chain carries TRBV11-2 and TRBJ2-1, with D hard to call. The germline CDR1 and CDR2 sequences are SGHAT and FQNNGV. The CDR3 is made up of 12 amino acids. The V gene lost 1 base and the J gene lost 9 bases, with 7 bases spanning the gap. CDR3 region: CASSLVRFEQFF. In DNA form, the CDR3 reads TGTGCCAGCAGCTTAGTCCGGTTTGAGCAGTTCTTC.

V gene TRBV2 combines with J gene TRBJ2-2; the D gene is possibly TRBD1 (5 bases). V gave up 6 bases and J gave up 7 bases, with 9 bases separating them. This CDR3 spans 12 amino acids. CDR1 and CDR2 from the germline V gene are SNHLY and FYNNEI. CDR3 residues: CASRQDGGELFF. CDR3 sequence (DNA): TGTGCCAGCAGACAGGATGGCGGGGAGCTGTTTTTT.

The chain carries TRBV5-1 and TRBJ2-2; 8 bases align to TRBD2. Per germline, CDR1 SGHRS and CDR2 YFSETQ. CDR3 size: 15 residues. V lost 5 bases, J lost 5 bases, and 8 bases stayed unmatched. The CDR3 sequence: CASSSGGAMTGELFF. CDR3 sequence (DNA): TGCGCCAGCAGTTCCGGGGGGGCCATGACCGGGGAGCTGTTTTTT.

This clone was observed a few times. V usage is TRBV5-1 and J usage is TRBJ1-2; D is possibly TRBD1 (5 bases). The CDR3 consists of 13 residues. Trimming removed 0 bases from V and 5 bases from J, with 8 bases in between. The germline gives CDR1 SGHRS, CDR2 YFSETQ. This chain's CDR3 is CASSLGQKYGYTF. The CDR3 nucleotides are TGCGCCAGCAGCTTGGGACAGAAATATGGCTACACCTTC.

V gene TRBV5-4 combines with J gene TRBJ2-5; 7 bases fit TRBD2. The CDR3 contains 15 residues. Germline trimming cut 4 bases from V and 1 base from J; bases unmatched to any gene: 7. Germline CDR1 SGHNT, CDR2 YYREEE (reference sequence). CDR3 bases: TGTGCCAGCAGCCTGCGACTAGCTGGCCAAGAGACCCAGTACTTC. Protein sequence: CASSLRLAGQETQYF.

A remark on this clone: At one end, the junction sequence differs from germline, possibly due to a read error. The chain employs TRBV7-3 and TRBJ2-5; D is perhaps TRBD2 (6 bases). The length of the CDR3 is 15 residues. From germline, CDR1 is SGHTA and CDR2 FQGTGA. CDR3 bases: TGTGCCAGCAGCCTAACCGCGGGGTCCAGGGAGACCCAGTACTTC. This gives the protein CASSLTAGSRETQYF.

This clone occurred once. CDR3 sequence reads: CASSTGTGVYEQYF. The CDR3 nucleotides are TGTGCCAGCAGCACCGGGACAGGTGTCTACGAGCAGTACTTC. V gene TRBV5-6 combines with J gene TRBJ2-7, with 8 nucleotides matching TRBD1. CDR1 is SGHDT and CDR2 is YYEEEE in the germline V gene. The CDR3 loop spans 14 amino acids. V lost 4 bases to trimming and J lost 3 bases; unmatched junction nucleotides: 6.

The rearrangement links TRBV12-5 to TRBJ2-2, with 8 positions matching TRBD2. The CDR3 covers 21 residues. CDR1 LGHNT and CDR2 FRNRAP come from the germline V gene. V was pared by 4 bases and J by 3 bases, with 22 bases of the junction left unmatched. The CDR3, as DNA: TGTGCTAGTGGTTCGACCCCTCCGGGGGGGCCCGCCGGGAGGTACACCGGGGAGCTGTTTTTT. It yields the protein CASGSTPPGGPAGRYTGELFF.

This clone was detected only a few times. J is TRBJ2-3 and V is TRBV18; D is uncertain. CDR1 is KGHSH, CDR2 LQKENI, per germline. Trimming shortened V by 2 bases and J by 6 bases, and 15 bases separated the two germline ends. There are 15 residues in the CDR3. The CDR3 bases are TGTGCCAGCTCACCAGCCAGCGCTTGGGTGGATACGCAGTATTTT. As protein: CASSPASAWVDTQYF.

The V gene is TRBV27, the J gene TRBJ1-2; D ambiguous. This CDR3 has 14 amino acids. The V end was cut by 5 bases, the J end by 4 bases, with 14 bases between. Germline V gene data show CDR1 as MNHEY and CDR2 as SMNVEV (reference sequence). This CDR3 reads CASSRTKELYGYTF. CDR3 nucleotides: TGTGCCAGCAGTAGAACGAAGGAGCTCTATGGCTACACCTTC.

The chain joins TRBV7-3 to TRBJ1-6; D unclear. From germline, CDR1 is SGHTA and CDR2 FQGTGA. V was trimmed by 2 bases and J by 10 bases, leaving 12 bases between them. CDR3 size: 14 residues. The CDR3 nucleotides read TGTGCCAGCAGCTTATTGGGCGGGAGGTCACCCCTCCACTTT. The encoded protein is CASSLLGGRSPLHF.

The chain recombines TRBV6-5 with TRBJ2-1; 8 nucleotides align to TRBD1. The V and J ends lost 0 bases and 6 bases, in that order; junction bases with no gene match: 4. This CDR3 has 15 residues. Germline V gives CDR1 MNHEY, CDR2 SVGAGI. The CDR3 region has the DNA TGTGCCAGCAGTTACTCGGGACAGGTCGGCAATGAGCAGTTCTTC. It codes for CASSYSGQVGNEQFF.

This clone has only one observation. The chain has TRBV5-1 and TRBJ2-7, with D hard to call. The CDR3 is made up of 13 amino acids. Germline V gene sequence: CDR1 SGHRS, CDR2 YFSETQ. V shed 0 bases and J shed 2 bases, with 6 bases lying between them. The CDR3 region is CASSLDYTYEQYF. As DNA, the CDR3 is TGCGCCAGCAGCTTGGACTATACCTACGAGCAGTACTTC.

The chain joins TRBV27 to TRBJ1-6; TRBD1 might be the D (5 bases). CDR3 length equals 13 residues. Trimming took 5 bases from V and 7 from J, leaving 9 bases between them. Germline values: CDR1 MNHEY, CDR2 SMNVEV (reference sequence). The CDR3 coding sequence is TGTGCCAGCAGTCCAAACAGGAATTCACCCCTCCACTTT. This gives the protein CASSPNRNSPLHF.